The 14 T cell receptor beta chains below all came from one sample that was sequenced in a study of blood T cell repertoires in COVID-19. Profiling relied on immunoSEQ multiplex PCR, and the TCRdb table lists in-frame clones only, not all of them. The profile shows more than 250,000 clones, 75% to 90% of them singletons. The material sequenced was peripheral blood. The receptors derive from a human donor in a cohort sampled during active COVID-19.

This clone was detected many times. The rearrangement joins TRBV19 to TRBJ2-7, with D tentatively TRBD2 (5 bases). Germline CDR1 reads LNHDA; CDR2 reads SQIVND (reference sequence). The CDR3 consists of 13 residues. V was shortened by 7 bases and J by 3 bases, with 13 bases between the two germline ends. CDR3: CASTLLGGYEQYF. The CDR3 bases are TGTGCCAGTACCCTACTCGGAGGCTACGAGCAGTACTTC.

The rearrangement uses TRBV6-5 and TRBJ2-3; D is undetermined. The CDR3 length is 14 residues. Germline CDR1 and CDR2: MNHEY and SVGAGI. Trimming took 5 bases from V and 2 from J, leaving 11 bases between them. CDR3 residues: CASSLDHYTDTQYF. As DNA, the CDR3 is TGTGCCAGCAGTCTAGACCACTACACAGATACGCAGTATTTT.

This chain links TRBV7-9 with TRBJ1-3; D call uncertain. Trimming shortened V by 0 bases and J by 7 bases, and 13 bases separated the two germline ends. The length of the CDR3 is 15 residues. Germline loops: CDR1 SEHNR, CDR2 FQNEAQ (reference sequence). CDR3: CASSLAPGLSNTIYF. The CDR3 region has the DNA TGTGCCAGCAGCTTAGCTCCAGGTTTAAGTAACACCATATATTTT. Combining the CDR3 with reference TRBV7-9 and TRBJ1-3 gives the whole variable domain DTGVSQNPRHKITKRGQNVTFRCDPISEHNRLYWYRQTLGQGPEFLTYFQNEAQLEKSRLLSDRFSAERPKGSFSTLEIQRTEQGDSAMYLCASSLAPGLSNTIYFGEGSWLTVV.

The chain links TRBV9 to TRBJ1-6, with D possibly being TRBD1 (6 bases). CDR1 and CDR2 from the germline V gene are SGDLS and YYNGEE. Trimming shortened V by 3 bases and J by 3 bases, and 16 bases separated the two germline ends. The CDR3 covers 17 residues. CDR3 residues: CASSADPGQIYNSPLHF. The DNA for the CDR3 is TGTGCCAGCAGCGCCGATCCGGGACAAATCTATAATTCACCCCTCCACTTT.

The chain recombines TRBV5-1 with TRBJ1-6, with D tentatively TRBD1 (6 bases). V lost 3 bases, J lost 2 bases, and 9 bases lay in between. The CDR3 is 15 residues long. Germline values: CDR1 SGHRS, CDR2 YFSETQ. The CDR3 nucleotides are TGCGCCAGCAGCTCCTCAGGGGCCTATAATTCACCCCTCCACTTT. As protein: CASSSSGAYNSPLHF.

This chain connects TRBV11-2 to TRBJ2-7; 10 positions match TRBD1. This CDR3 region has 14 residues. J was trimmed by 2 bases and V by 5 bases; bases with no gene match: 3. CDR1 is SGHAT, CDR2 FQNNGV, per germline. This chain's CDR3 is CASSRGQGTYEQYF. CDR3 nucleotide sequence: TGTGCCAGCAGCCGGGGACAGGGGACCTACGAGCAGTACTTC.

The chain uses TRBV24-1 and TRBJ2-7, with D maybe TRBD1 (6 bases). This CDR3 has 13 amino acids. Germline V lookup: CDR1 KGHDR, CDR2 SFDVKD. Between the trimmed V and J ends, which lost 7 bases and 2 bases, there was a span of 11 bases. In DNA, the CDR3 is TGTGCCACCAGGCTGGACAGACCCTACGAGCAGTACTTC. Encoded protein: CATRLDRPYEQYF.

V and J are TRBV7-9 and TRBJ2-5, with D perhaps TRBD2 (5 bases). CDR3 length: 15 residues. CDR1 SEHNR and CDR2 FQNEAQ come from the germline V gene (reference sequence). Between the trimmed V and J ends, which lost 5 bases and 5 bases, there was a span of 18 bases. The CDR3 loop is CASSKLSSSLETQYF. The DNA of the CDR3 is TGTGCCAGCAGCAAATTGTCTAGCTCCTTGGAGACCCAGTACTTC.

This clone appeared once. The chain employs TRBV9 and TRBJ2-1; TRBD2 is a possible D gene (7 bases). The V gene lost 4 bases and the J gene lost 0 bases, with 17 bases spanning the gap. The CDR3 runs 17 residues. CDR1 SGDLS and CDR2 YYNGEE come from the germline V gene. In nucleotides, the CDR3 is TGTGCCAGCAGCCATCTACCGGGGGGCCCCTCCTACAATGAGCAGTTCTTC. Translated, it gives CASSHLPGGPSYNEQFF.

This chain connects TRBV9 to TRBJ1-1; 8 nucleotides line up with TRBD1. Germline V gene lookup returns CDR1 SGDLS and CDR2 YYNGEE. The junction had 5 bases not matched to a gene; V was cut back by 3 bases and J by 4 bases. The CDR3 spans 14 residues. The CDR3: CASSGDRGPTEAFF. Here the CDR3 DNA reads TGTGCCAGCAGCGGCGACAGGGGCCCCACTGAAGCTTTCTTT.

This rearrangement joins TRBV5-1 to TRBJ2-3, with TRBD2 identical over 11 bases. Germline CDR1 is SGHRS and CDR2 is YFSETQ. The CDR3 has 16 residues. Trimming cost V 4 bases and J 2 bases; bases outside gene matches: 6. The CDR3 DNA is TGCGCCAGCAGCCAGAGGACTAGCGGGTCCACAGATACGCAGTATTTT. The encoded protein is CASSQRTSGSTDTQYF.

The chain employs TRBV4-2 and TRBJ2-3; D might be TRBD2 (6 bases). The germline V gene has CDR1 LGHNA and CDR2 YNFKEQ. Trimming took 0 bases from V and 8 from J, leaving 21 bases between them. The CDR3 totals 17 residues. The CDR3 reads CASSQDLTRSLGGTQYF. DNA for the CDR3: TGTGCCAGCAGCCAAGATCTGACTAGATCCCTCGGCGGTACGCAGTATTTT.

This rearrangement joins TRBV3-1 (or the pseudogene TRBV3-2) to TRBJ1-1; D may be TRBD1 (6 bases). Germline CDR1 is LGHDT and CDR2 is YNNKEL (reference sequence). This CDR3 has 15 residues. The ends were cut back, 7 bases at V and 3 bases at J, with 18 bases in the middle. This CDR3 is CASTARGGRDTEAFF. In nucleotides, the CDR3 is TGTGCCAGCACAGCAAGGGGGGGAAGGGACACTGAAGCTTTCTTT.

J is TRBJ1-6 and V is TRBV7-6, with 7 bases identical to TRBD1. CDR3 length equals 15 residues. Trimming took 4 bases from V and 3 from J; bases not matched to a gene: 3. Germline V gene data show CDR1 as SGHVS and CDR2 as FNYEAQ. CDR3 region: CASSSRQGYNSPLHF. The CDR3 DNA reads TGTGCCAGCAGCTCCAGACAGGGCTATAATTCACCCCTCCACTTT.